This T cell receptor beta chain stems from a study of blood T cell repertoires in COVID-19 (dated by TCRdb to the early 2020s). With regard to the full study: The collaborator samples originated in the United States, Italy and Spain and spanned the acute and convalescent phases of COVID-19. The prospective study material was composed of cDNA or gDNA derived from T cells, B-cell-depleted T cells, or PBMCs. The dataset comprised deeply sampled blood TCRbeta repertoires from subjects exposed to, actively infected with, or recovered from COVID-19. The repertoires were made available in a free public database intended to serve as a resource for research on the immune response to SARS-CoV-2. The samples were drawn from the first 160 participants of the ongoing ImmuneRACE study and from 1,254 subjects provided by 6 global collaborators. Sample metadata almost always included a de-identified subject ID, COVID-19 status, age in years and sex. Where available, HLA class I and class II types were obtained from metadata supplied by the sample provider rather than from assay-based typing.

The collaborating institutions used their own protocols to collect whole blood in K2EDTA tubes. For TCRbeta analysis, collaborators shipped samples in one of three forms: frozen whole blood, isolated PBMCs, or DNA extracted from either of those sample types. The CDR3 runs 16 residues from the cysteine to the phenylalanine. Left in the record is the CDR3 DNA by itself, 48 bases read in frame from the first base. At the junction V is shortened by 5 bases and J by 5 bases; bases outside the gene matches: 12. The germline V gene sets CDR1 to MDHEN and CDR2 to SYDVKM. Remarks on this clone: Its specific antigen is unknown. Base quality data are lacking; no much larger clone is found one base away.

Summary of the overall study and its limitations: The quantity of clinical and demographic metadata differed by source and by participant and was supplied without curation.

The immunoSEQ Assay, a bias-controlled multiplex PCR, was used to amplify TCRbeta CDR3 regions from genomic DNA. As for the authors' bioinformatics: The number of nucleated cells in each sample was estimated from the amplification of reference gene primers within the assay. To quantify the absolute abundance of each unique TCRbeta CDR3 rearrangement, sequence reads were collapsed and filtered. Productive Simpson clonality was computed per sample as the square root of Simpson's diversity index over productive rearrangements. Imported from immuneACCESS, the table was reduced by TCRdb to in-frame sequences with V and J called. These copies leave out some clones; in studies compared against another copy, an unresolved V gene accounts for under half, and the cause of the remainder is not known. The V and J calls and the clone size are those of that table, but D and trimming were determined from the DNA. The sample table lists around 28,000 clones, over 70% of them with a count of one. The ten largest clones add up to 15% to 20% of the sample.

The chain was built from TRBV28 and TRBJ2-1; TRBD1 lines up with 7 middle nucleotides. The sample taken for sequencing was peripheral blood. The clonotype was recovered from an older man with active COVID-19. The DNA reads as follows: TGTGCCAGCAGTCCACTCCGGGACAGTCCCGACAATGAGCAGTTCTTC. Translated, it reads CASSPLRDSPDNEQFF.